This passage covers 22 T cell receptor beta chains from one sample sequenced in a study of metastatic and nonmetastatic thyroid tumors. All patients were treatment-naive before thyroid surgery. TCRdb reprocessed the PCR reads via MiXCR. Of 3,500 to 5,000 clones listed, 36% are singletons. Sequences were obtained from tumor tissue. Every receptor here comes from a female donor with papillary thyroid cancer or a benign thyroid nodule (not recorded which). Some clones in this sample may be carry-over from other donors' samples.

V gene TRBV3-1 combines with J gene TRBJ2-3; D gene unclear. The CDR3 has 14 residues. Germline assignment: CDR1 LGHDT and CDR2 YNNKEL (reference sequence). V shed 1 base and J shed 2 bases, with 7 bases lying between them. CDR3 sequence: CASSQGLYTDTQYF. CDR3 DNA: TGTGCCAGCAGCCAAGGCCTCTACACAGATACGCAGTATTTT.

The rearrangement links TRBV2 to TRBJ2-7, with 10 bases identical to TRBD2. The CDR3 loop spans 21 amino acids. The trim removed 2 bases at V and 2 bases at J, leaving 21 bases unmatched. Germline V gene lookup returns CDR1 SNHLY and CDR2 FYNNEI. As DNA, the CDR3 is TGTGCCAGCAGTGAAATAGCCAGGGCAGTCAATAGCGGGAGGCTCGCCTACGAGCAGTACTTC. Residues: CASSEIARAVNSGRLAYEQYF.

The V and J genes are TRBV4-3 and TRBJ1-1, with D uncertain. This CDR3 contains 13 residues. The germline gives CDR1 LGHNA, CDR2 YSLEER. The V end lost 4 bases, the J end lost 3 bases, and 9 bases lay between the germline ends. CDR3 coding DNA: TGCGCCAGCAGCCCCCACTTGGACACTGAAGCTTTCTTT. It is translated as CASSPHLDTEAFF.

The rearrangement links TRBV15 to TRBJ2-1; a possible D gene is TRBD2 (5 bases). The V end lost 0 bases, the J end lost 7 bases, and 7 bases lay between the germline ends. The CDR3 extends over 13 amino acids. From germline, CDR1 is LNHNV and CDR2 YYDKDF (reference sequence). The DNA for the CDR3 is TGTGCCACCAGCAGAGAGGGCGGGAATGAGCAGTTCTTC. It yields the protein CATSREGGNEQFF.

The gene calls are TRBV4-1 and TRBJ2-2, with 7 positions matching TRBD2. This CDR3 is 15 amino acids long. The trim removed 1 base at V and 3 bases at J, leaving 2 bases unmatched. Per the germline V gene, CDR1 is MGHRA and CDR2 is YSYEKL. The CDR3 DNA sequence: TGCGCCAGCAGCCAAGTTCTAGCGGACACCGGGGAGCTGTTTTTT. Its protein product is CASSQVLADTGELFF.

The V and J genes are TRBV5-1 and TRBJ1-2; possibly TRBD1 for D (6 bases). The CDR3 has 15 residues. CDR1 is SGHRS and CDR2 is YFSETQ in the germline V gene. Trimming cost V 0 bases and J 7 bases, with 16 bases left between them. The CDR3 DNA follows: TGCGCCAGCAGCTTGGAGATTACAGGGCAGGGTGGCTACACCTTC. It specifies CASSLEITGQGGYTF. The full variable domain, rest sourced from reference TRBV5-1 and TRBJ1-2, is KAGVTQTPRYLIKTRGQQVTLSCSPISGHRSVSWYQQTPGQGLQFLFEYFSETQRNKGNFPGRFSGRQFSNSRSEMNVSTLELGDSALYLCASSLEITGQGGYTFGSGTRLTVV.

In its sample, this clone was seen a few times. The chain links TRBV6-1 to TRBJ2-1; no clear D gene. V gave up 2 bases and J gave up 10 bases, with 6 bases separating them. From germline, CDR1 is MNHNS and CDR2 SASEGT. The CDR3 has 11 amino acids. DNA for the CDR3: TGTGCCAGCAGTGAACGGTGGGAGCAGTTCTTC. Protein sequence: CASSERWEQFF.

This clone was observed a handful of times. The rearrangement links TRBV6-1 to TRBJ1-3, with 7 bases fitting TRBD1. The CDR3 sequence is 15 residues long. Trimming at V came to 7 bases and at J to 1 base, leaving 7 bases not matched to a gene. Looked up from germline, CDR1 is MNHNS and CDR2 is SASEGT. The CDR3 nucleotides read TGTGCCAGCACCCGGGGACAGCTATCTGGAAACACCATATATTTT. Translation gives CASTRGQLSGNTIYF.

The V call is TRBV28, the J call TRBJ2-1, with TRBD2 matching over 10 bases. V lost 4 bases, J lost 8 bases, and 8 bases stayed unmatched. This CDR3 region has 15 residues. The germline CDR1 and CDR2 sequences are MDHEN and SYDVKM. The CDR3 DNA is TGTGCCAGCAGTTCAGCGGGAGGGCCGGTTGATGAGCAGTTCTTC. Translating it yields CASSSAGGPVDEQFF.

The chain employs TRBV20-1 and TRBJ2-2; D gene unclear. The CDR3 is 13 residues long. V dropped 0 bases and J dropped 8 bases, with 10 bases sitting between them. Looked up from germline, CDR1 is DFQATT and CDR2 is SNEGSKA (reference sequence). CDR3 sequence (DNA): TGCAGTGCTAGAGAAACGGGCGGTGGGGAGCTGTTTTTT. Protein sequence: CSARETGGGELFF.

The chain is built from TRBV13 and TRBJ2-1; 9 nucleotides match TRBD2. J gave up 2 bases and V 0 bases, and 5 bases lay outside the gene matches. The CDR3 extends over 17 amino acids. CDR1 is PRHDT and CDR2 is FYEKMQ in the germline V gene (reference sequence). The CDR3 nucleotides are TGTGCCAGCAGCTTAGGAGGGAGCGGGAGGACCTACAATGAGCAGTTCTTC. Its protein is CASSLGGSGRTYNEQFF. Based on the CDR3 plus reference TRBV13 and TRBJ2-1, the full variable domain is AAGVIQSPRHLIKEKRETATLKCYPIPRHDTVYWYQQGPGQDPQFLISFYEKMQSDKGSIPDRFSAQQFSDYHSELNMSSLELGDSALYFCASSLGGSGRTYNEQFFGPGTRLTVL.

The V gene is TRBV11-1, the J gene TRBJ2-7; D is perhaps TRBD2 (8 bases). The CDR3 runs to 17 residues. Per germline, CDR1 SGHAT and CDR2 FQDESV (reference sequence). V gave up 8 bases and J gave up 4 bases, with 27 bases separating them. CDR3 DNA sequence: TGTGCCAGCCAGGGACAGTCTAAGGGCGGGAGGAATTACGAGCAGTACTTC. Protein sequence: CASQGQSKGGRNYEQYF.

The V call is TRBV2, the J call TRBJ2-1; 9 bases map to TRBD2. Germline V gene sequence: CDR1 SNHLY, CDR2 FYNNEI. This CDR3 is built from 17 residues. J was trimmed by 5 bases and V by 2 bases; bases with no gene match: 10. CDR3 DNA: TGTGCCAGCAGTGAAAGTCCAGGTCTAGCGGGAAACAATGAGCAGTTCTTC. Translated: CASSESPGLAGNNEQFF.

Only a few counts were recorded for this clone. The chain combines TRBV10-1 with TRBJ2-3; TRBD1 aligns across 8 bases. Germline CDR1 WNHNN, CDR2 SYGVQD (reference sequence). The CDR3 is 13 residues long. V shed 10 bases and J 6 bases; nucleotides not matched to a gene: 9. As DNA, the CDR3 is TGCGCCATCCCGGGACAGGAGGAGGATACGCAGTATTTT. Encoded protein: CAIPGQEEDTQYF.

The chain is built from TRBV5-1 and TRBJ1-2, with 9 bases aligning to TRBD1. The CDR3 loop spans 18 amino acids. Germline V gene data show CDR1 as SGHRS and CDR2 as YFSETQ. J was trimmed by 7 bases and V by 4 bases; bases with no gene match: 20. This CDR3 is CASSLLLQGAAAFGGYTF. CDR3 in DNA: TGCGCCAGCAGCCTACTATTACAGGGGGCGGCGGCCTTCGGTGGCTACACCTTC.

This clone came up a few times. The genes are TRBV6-1 and TRBJ2-2; unclear D gene. The CDR3 contains 16 residues. The ends were cut back, 1 base at V and 6 bases at J, with 15 bases in the middle. Germline V gene lookup returns CDR1 MNHNS and CDR2 SASEGT. For the CDR3, the DNA is TGTGCCAGCAGTGAAGTCGCGGAGATTTATTCCGGGGAGCTGTTTTTT. This translates into CASSEVAEIYSGELFF.

In its sample, this clone was seen once. This rearrangement joins TRBV11-2 to TRBJ1-3; D gene ambiguous. V was cut by 1 base and J by 8 bases, with 9 bases left in between. Germline assignment: CDR1 SGHAT and CDR2 FQNNGV. The CDR3 totals 13 residues. CDR3 sequence reads: CASSLGNSDTIYF. The CDR3 nucleotides are TGTGCCAGCAGCTTAGGAAATTCGGACACCATATATTTT. The variable domain in full, with the rest retrieved from reference TRBV11-2 and TRBJ1-3, is EAGVAQSPRYKIIEKRQSVAFWCNPISGHATLYWYQQILGQGPKLLIQFQNNGVVDDSQLPKDRFSAERLKGVDSTLKIQPAKLEDSAVYLCASSLGNSDTIYFGEGSWLTVV.

The chain carries TRBV24-1 and TRBJ2-5; 10 bases match TRBD2. CDR1 KGHDR and CDR2 SFDVKD come from the germline V gene. Losses at the gene ends were 6 bases for V and 4 bases for J; bases not matched to a gene: 10. The CDR3 is 16 amino acids. This CDR3 reads CATSYSVAGGGETQYF. CDR3 DNA: TGTGCCACCAGTTATTCCGTAGCGGGAGGAGGAGAGACCCAGTACTTC.

This clone was counted between two and nine times. The rearrangement joins TRBV6-1 to TRBJ2-1; no definite D call. Germline V CDR1 and CDR2: MNHNS, SASEGT. V dropped 2 bases and J dropped 4 bases, with 6 bases sitting between them. CDR3 length: 13 amino acids. CDR3 DNA sequence: TGTGCCAGCAGTGAATACCTGTACAATGAGCAGTTCTTC. Protein sequence: CASSEYLYNEQFF.

This clone was found a few times. The chain has TRBV24-1 and TRBJ2-1, with 7 nucleotides matching TRBD1. V trimming: 2 bases; J trimming: 4 bases; junction bases outside the gene matches: 4. Germline V gives CDR1 KGHDR, CDR2 SFDVKD. The CDR3 is 15 residues long. The DNA of the CDR3 is TGTGCCACCAGTGATTCCGCGGACAGGTACAATGAGCAGTTCTTC. Residues: CATSDSADRYNEQFF.

This clone was found a few times. CDR3 in DNA: TGTGCCAGTAGTATGGGGTCTGGAAACACCATATATTTT. It specifies CASSMGSGNTIYF. This chain connects TRBV19 to TRBJ1-3; no firm D call. Germline CDR1 reads LNHDA; CDR2 reads SQIVND (reference sequence). V shed 3 bases and J shed 1 base, with 4 bases lying between them. The CDR3 contains 13 residues.

The chain carries TRBV6-1 and TRBJ1-6; possibly TRBD1 for D (5 bases). The CDR3 contains 13 residues. Germline assignment: CDR1 MNHNS and CDR2 SASEGT. With 5 bases removed from V and 11 bases from J, the gap between germline ends came to 13 bases. CDR3 amino acids: CASSTMGGTPLHF. The CDR3 bases are TGTGCCAGCAGTACTATGGGGGGGACACCCCTCCACTTT.